The sequence of this T cell receptor (beta chain) was determined in a study of human CD8 memory T cell subsets. Total CD8+ T cells were enriched by negative magnetic separation. The TCR beta sequencing libraries came from UMI-labeled 5' RACE. Reprocessing the 5' RACE reads, TCRdb reports a single entry for every CDR3 protein and omits DNA. The sample holds roughly 9,800 distinct CDR3 sequences. Judged by frequency, this clonotype is medium-sized. CDR3 size: 13 residues. Germline V lookup: CDR1 DFQATT, CDR2 SNEGSKA (reference sequence). The source material was CD8+ stem-like memory T cells (TSCM and TCM) sorted from PBMCs. The subset: stem-like memory CD8 T cells (TSTEM), CCR7+ PD-1- TIGIT-. This sequence originates from a human donor in good health. The V call is TRBV20-1, the J call TRBJ2-7; TCRdb indicates TRBD2, and absent DNA this call remains unverified. The CDR3 loop is CSAEGLAEYEQYF.